This TCR beta chain is from a study of beta chain features in type 1 diabetes. The overall study: The examined sorted cells totaled fewer than 110,000,000 across samples. Overall study findings and caveats: Insertions at VDJ junctions were less frequent in type 1 diabetes patients. These patients also deleted more nucleotides at the same junctions. The study found moderately but significantly shorter TCRB CDR3s in all four CD4+ subsets of Type 1 diabetes patients.

This CDR3 spans 15 amino acids. Per the germline V gene, CDR1 is SNHLY and CDR2 is FYNNEI. Unmatched junction bases numbered 10, after V lost 4 bases and J lost 8 bases. The entirety of the isolated RNA underwent reverse transcription, so expressed TCRB transcripts were sequenced. Clones were read by immunoSEQ multiplex PCR, and TCRdb kept only the in-frame ones, dropping some. Among over 500,000 clones listed, about 14% were seen once. Sorting with CD45RO/CCR7/CD25/CD127/CD95/CD27 yielded naive, central memory, regulatory and stem-like memory CD4+ cells. This clone was seen more than once but under ten times. What it recognizes is unknown.

The TCR comes from a man aged 18 to 29 in good health. V is TRBV2 and J is TRBJ2-4, with 8 positions matching TRBD1. Sequencing was carried out using naive CD4+ T cells from blood. Here the CDR3 reads CASSGQGAFWDIQYF. CDR3 DNA sequence: TGTGCCAGCAGTGGCCAGGGGGCGTTTTGGGACATTCAGTACTTC.